This TCR beta chain was captured in a study of response to subunit inactivated influenza vaccine. MiXCR, applied by TCRdb to the RT-PCR reads, yields one record per CDR3 protein. The repertoire holds about 160,000 distinct CDR3 sequences, with approximately 11% as singletons. Overall study results and limits: There was a suggestion from the authors that each seasonal influenza vaccination recruits few new T cells.

The CDR3 is made up of 14 amino acids. The V end lost 4 bases, the J end lost 2 bases, and 9 bases lay between the germline ends. CDR1 is SGHRS and CDR2 is YFSETQ in the germline V gene. This clonotype has just a few counts. Its antigen is not identified. This TCR was recovered from a man in his fifties or sixties who received an inactivated influenza vaccine. This chain joins TRBV5-1 and TRBJ2-2; D perhaps matches TRBD1 (5 bases). Sequencing was performed on non-naive T cells sorted from PBMCs, taken 45 days after vaccination. CDR3 amino acids: CASSKDTNTGELFF. Here the CDR3 DNA reads TGCGCCAGCAGCAAGGACACCAACACCGGGGAGCTGTTTTTT.